Below, 5 T cell receptor beta chains from the same sample are listed, as sequenced in a study of T cells in women clearing cervical HPV infection. Some clones are missing from TCRdb's copy, which holds only in-frame ones; the method was immunoSEQ multiplex PCR. Its listing shows 30,000 to 45,000 clones. Sequenced: blood buffy coat. Every receptor here comes from a woman between 18 and 70 years old with a cervical HPV16 infection that either progressed to CIN3+ or cleared (not recorded which).

Points on this clone: The read halts 3 residues ahead of the CDR3 end, with the missing end drawn from the germline J gene. This chain joins TRBV10-3 and TRBJ2-3; 8 bases line up with TRBD1. Per germline, CDR1 ENHRY and CDR2 SYGVKD. The CDR3 runs to 13 residues. V lost 10 bases to trimming and J lost 1 base; unmatched junction nucleotides: 4. The DNA read from the CDR3 is TGTGCCACCCAGGGGGCTGGCACAGATACG. It translates to CATQGAGTDT. The CDR3, in full, reads CATQGAGTDTQYF.

As for this clone: The read finishes 3 residues shy of the CDR3 end, and the germline J gene is used to complete it. This chain joins TRBV5-1 and TRBJ1-1; D is perhaps TRBD1 (5 bases). The CDR3 is 13 amino acids. Trimming removed 6 bases from V and 2 bases from J, with 11 bases in between. Germline V gene data show CDR1 as SGHRS and CDR2 as YFSETQ. This chain's CDR3 is CASTGGDNTEAFF. The CDR3 DNA, read in part, is TGCGCCAGCACGGGGGGAGATAACACTGAA.

To note about this clone: One junction end disagrees with the germline gene, perhaps due to a read error. The CDR3 end lies 3 residues beyond the end of the read and is filled in from the germline J gene. This sequence joins TRBV7-2 and TRBJ2-1, with 12 bases fitting TRBD2. CDR1 and CDR2 from the germline V gene are SGHTA and FQGNSA. The length of the CDR3 is 15 residues. CDR3 loop: CASSLAGGAVGEQFF. CDR3 bases read: TGTGCCAGCAGCCTAGCGGGGGGGGCAGTTGGTGAG. Variable domain in full (rest from reference TRBV7-2 and TRBJ2-1): GAGVSQSPSNKVTEKGKDVELRCDPISGHTALYWYRQSLGQGLEFLIYFQGNSAPDKSGLPSDRFSAERTGGSVSTLTIQRTQQEDSAVYLCASSLAGGAVGEQFFGPGTRLTVL.

A note on this clone: The read halts 3 residues ahead of the CDR3 end, with the missing end drawn from the germline J gene. The rearrangement links TRBV19 to TRBJ1-1; the D is unclear. This CDR3 spans 10 amino acids. The V end lost 9 bases, the J end lost 1 base, and 3 bases lay between the germline ends. Germline lookup yields CDR1 LNHDA and CDR2 SQIVND (reference sequence). The CDR3 region is CASGNTEAFF. CDR3 DNA, as far as it was read: TGTGCCAGCGGGAACACTGAA.

On this clone itself: The read stops 3 residues short of the end of the CDR3; the missing end is completed from the germline J gene. The V call is TRBV20-1, the J call TRBJ2-4, with D possibly TRBD2 on 6 matching bases. The germline V and J ends were trimmed by 6 bases and 1 base, with 16 bases remaining between them. CDR3 size: 15 residues. Germline CDR1 and CDR2: DFQATT and SNEGSKA (reference sequence). The DNA read from the CDR3 is TGCAGTGCAAGGAGGGCTCGAGGCGCCAAAAACATT. The encoded protein is CSARRARGAKNI. The full CDR3 protein reads CSARRARGAKNIQYF.